The rows below give T cell receptor beta chains drawn from one sample of a study of T cells after yellow fever vaccination. MiXCR, applied by TCRdb to the 5' RACE reads, yields one record per CDR3 protein. The table records approximately 510,000 distinct CDR3 sequences, 20% to 25% of them present only once. The sample was PBMCs, taken about 20 days after the first yellow fever vaccination. These receptors all come from a man younger than 35 who received the YFV17D yellow fever vaccine. Both conserved end residues are part of each CDR3. The D gene is left open where the match is weak. Some rows have no size entry. The others give once, few or many, or a class for an expanded clone.

v_call,j_call,clone_size,d_call,cdr3_aa,cdr3_nt
TRBV7-2,TRBJ2-1,-,TRBD2,CASSLSPSGGPGNEQFF,TGTGCCAGCAGCTTAAGTCCTAGCGGGGGGCCCGGGAATGAGCAGTTCTTC
TRBV9,TRBJ1-5,few,TRBD1,CASSVDEGTGQPQHF,TGTGCCAGCAGCGTAGATGAGGGGACAGGACAGCCCCAGCATTTT
TRBV2,TRBJ1-4,few,-,CASSRSEGREKLFF,TGTGCCAGCAGTCGGTCGGAGGGAAGGGAAAAACTGTTTTTT
TRBV7-8,TRBJ1-5,-,-,CASSESSNQPQHF,TGTGCCAGCAGCGAAAGTAGCAATCAGCCCCAGCATTTT
TRBV25-1,TRBJ2-5,few,-,CASSEEEGHQETQYF,TGTGCCAGCAGTGAGGAGGAGGGGCATCAAGAGACCCAGTACTTC
TRBV10-3,TRBJ1-2,-,-,CAISESGQSSYGYTF,TGTGCCATCAGTGAGTCGGGACAAAGTAGCTATGGCTACACCTTC
TRBV4-3,TRBJ2-1,few,-,CASSQSTRNEQFF,TGCGCCAGCAGCCAATCGACTAGGAATGAGCAGTTCTTC
TRBV28,TRBJ2-2,-,-,CASNSLRTGLSFGELFF,TGTGCCAGCAACTCCCTCCGAACAGGCCTAAGTTTCGGGGAGCTGTTTTTT
TRBV4-3,TRBJ2-7,once,-,CASSQGRGFVEQYF,TGCGCCAGCAGCCAAGGAAGGGGATTTGTCGAGCAGTACTTC
TRBV6-5,TRBJ1-2,-,-,CASSYSNRNYGYTF,TGTGCCAGCAGTTACTCGAATAGAAACTATGGCTACACCTTC
TRBV21-1,TRBJ2-1,-,-,CASSKVESGGHNEQFF,TGTGCCAGCAGCAAAGTAGAGAGCGGGGGGCACAATGAGCAGTTCTTC
TRBV9,TRBJ2-7,-,-,CASSVGGSYEQYF,TGTGCCAGCAGCGTAGGTGGGAGTTACGAGCAGTACTTC
TRBV6-1,TRBJ2-1,-,TRBD2,CASSTGIAGADNEQFF,TGTGCCAGCAGTACGGGAATAGCGGGGGCCGACAATGAGCAGTTCTTC
TRBV5-6,TRBJ2-3,many,-,CASSWVMGGGTDTQYF,TGTGCCAGCAGCTGGGTCATGGGCGGGGGCACAGATACGCAGTATTTT